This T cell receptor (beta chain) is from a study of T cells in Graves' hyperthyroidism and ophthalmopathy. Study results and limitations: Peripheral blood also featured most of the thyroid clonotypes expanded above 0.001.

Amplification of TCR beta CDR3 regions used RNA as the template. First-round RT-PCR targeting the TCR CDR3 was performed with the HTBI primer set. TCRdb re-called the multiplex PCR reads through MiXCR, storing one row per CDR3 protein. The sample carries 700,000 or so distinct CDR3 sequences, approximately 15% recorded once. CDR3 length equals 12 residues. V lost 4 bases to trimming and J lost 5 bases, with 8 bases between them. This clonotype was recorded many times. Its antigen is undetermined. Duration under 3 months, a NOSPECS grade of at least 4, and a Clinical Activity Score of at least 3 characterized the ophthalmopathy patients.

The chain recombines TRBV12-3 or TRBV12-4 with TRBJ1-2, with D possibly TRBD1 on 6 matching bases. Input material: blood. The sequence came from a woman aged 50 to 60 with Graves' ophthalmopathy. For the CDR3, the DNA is TGTGCCAGCAGTTGGGGGCTGTATGGCTACACCTTC. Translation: CASSWGLYGYTF.